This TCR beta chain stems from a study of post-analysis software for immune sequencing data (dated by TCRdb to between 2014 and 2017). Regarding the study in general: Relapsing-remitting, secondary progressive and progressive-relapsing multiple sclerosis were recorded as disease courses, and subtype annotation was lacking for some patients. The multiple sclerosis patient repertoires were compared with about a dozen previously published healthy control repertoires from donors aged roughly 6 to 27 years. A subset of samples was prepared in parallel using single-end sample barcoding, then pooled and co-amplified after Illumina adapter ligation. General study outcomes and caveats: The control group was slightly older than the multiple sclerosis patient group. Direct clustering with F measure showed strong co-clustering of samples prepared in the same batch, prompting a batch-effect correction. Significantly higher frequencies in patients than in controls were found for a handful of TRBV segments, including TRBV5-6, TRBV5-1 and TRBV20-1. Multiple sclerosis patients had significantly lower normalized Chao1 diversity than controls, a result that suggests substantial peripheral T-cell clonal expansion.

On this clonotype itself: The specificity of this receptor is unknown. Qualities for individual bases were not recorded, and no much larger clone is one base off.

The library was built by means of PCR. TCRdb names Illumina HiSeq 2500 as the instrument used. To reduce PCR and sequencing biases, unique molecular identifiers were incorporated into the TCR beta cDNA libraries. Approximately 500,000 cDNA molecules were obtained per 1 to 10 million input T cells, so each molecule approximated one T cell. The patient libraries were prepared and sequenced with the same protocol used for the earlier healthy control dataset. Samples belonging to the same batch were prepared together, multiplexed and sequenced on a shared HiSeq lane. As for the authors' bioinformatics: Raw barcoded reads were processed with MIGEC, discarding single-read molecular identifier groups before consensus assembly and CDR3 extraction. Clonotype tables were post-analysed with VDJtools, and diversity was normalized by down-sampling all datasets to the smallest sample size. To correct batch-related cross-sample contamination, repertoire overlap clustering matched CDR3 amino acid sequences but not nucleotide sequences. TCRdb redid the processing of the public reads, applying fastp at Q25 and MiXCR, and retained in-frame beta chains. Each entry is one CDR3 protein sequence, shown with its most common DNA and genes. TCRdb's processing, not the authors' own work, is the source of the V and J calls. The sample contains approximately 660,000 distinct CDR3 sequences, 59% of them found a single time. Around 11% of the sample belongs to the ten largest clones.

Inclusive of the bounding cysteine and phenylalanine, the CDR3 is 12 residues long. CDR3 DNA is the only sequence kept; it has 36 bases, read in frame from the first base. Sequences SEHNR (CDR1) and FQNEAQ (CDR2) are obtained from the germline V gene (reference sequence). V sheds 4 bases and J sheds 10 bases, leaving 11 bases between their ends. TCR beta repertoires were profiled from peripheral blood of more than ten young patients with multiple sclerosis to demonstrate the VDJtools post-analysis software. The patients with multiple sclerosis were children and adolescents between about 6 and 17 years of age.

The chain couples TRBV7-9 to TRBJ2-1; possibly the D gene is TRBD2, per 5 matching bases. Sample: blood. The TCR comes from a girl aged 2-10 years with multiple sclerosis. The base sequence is TGTGCCAGCAGCTCATTTGAGGGAGAGCAGTTCTTC. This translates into CASSSFEGEQFF.